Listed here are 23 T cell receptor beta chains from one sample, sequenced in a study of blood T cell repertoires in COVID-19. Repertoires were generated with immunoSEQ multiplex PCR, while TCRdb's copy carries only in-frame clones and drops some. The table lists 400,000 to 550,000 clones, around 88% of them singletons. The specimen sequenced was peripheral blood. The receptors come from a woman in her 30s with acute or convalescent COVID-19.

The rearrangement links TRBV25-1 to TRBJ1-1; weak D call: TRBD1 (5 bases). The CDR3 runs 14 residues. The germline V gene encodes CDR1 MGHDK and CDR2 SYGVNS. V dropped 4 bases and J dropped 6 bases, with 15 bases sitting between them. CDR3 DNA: TGTGCCAGCAGTGTGGGTGGGGGGATCGCTGAAGCTTTCTTT. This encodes CASSVGGGIAEAFF.

Here the CDR3 DNA reads TGTGCCAGCAGTACTAGTGCCGGGTACAATGAGCAGTTCTTC. Amino acid sequence: CASSTSAGYNEQFF. This chain links TRBV27 with TRBJ2-1; D is possibly TRBD2 (5 bases). The CDR3 length is 14 residues. Germline CDR1 and CDR2: MNHEY and SMNVEV (reference sequence). Trimming cost V 5 bases and J 4 bases, with 12 bases left between them.

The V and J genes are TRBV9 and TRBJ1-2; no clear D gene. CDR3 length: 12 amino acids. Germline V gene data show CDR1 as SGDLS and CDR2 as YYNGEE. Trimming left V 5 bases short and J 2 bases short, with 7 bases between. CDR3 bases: TGTGCCAGCAGGGGAGTAAACTATGGCTACACCTTC. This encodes CASRGVNYGYTF.

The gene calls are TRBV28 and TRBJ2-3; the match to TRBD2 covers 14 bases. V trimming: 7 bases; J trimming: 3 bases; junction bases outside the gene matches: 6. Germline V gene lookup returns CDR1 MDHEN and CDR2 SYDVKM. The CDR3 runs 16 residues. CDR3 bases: TGTGCCAGCACTGGGGGACTAGCGGGGGTGACAGATACGCAGTATTTT. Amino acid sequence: CASTGGLAGVTDTQYF.

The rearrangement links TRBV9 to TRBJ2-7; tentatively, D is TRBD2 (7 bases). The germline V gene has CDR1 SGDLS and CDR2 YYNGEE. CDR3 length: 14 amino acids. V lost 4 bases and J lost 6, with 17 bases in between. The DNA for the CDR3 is TGTGCCAGCAGCCGTGGGGGGGGGCTGGGCGAGCAGTACTTC. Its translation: CASSRGGGLGEQYF.

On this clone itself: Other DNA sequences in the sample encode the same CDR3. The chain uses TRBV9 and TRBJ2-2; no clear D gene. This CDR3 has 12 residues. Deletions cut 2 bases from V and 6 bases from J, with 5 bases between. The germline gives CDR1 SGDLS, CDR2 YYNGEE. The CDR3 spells CASSVSAGELFF. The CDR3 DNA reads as TGTGCCAGCAGCGTCTCTGCCGGGGAGCTGTTTTTT.

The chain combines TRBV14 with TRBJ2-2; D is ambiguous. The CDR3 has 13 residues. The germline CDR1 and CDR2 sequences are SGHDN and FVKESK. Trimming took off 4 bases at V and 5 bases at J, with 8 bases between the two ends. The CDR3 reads CASSPWLTGELFF. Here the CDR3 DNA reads TGTGCCAGCAGCCCGTGGCTTACCGGGGAGCTGTTTTTT.

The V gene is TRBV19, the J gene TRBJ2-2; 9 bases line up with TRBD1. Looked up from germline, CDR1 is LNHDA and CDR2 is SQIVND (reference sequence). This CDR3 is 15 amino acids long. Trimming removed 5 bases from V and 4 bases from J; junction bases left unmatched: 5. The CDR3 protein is CASSGTGIGTGELFF. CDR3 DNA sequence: TGTGCCAGTAGTGGGACAGGGATTGGCACCGGGGAGCTGTTTTTT.

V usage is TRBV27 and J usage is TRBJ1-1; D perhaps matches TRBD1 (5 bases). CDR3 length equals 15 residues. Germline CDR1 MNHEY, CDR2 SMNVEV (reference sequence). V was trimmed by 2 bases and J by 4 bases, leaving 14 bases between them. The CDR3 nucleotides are TGTGCCAGCAGTTTAACTGGTTCCGGGGGCACTGAAGCTTTCTTT. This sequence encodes CASSLTGSGGTEAFF.

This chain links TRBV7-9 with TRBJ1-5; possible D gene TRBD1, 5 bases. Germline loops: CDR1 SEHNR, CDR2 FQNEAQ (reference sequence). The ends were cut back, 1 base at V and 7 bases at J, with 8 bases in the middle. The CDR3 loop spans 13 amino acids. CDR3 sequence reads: CASSLGTRQPQHF. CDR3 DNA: TGTGCCAGCAGCTTAGGGACAAGACAGCCCCAGCATTTT.

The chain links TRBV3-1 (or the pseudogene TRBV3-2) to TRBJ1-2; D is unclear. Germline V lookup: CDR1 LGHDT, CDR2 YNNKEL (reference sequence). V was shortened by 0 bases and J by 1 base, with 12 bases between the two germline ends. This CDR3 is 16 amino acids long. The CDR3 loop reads CASSQDLFSVNYGYTF. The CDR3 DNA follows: TGTGCCAGCAGCCAAGATTTGTTCTCAGTTAACTATGGCTACACCTTC.

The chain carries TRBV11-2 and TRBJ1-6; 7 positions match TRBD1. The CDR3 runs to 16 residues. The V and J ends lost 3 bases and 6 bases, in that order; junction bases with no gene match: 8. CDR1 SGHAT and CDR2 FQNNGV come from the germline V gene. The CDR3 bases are TGTGCCAGCAGCTTGTCATCAGGGGGAGTTAATTCACCCCTCCACTTT. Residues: CASSLSSGGVNSPLHF.

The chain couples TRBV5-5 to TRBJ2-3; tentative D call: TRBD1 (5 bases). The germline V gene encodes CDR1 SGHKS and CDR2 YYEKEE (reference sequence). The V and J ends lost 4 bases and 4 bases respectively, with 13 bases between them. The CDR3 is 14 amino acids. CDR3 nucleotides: TGTGCCAGCAGCCCAACAGGTTTGGCAGATACGCAGTATTTT. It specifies CASSPTGLADTQYF.

This chain's CDR3 is CASSISGTASGANVLTF. The CDR3 DNA reads as TGTGCCAGCAGCATTAGCGGGACCGCCTCTGGGGCCAACGTCCTGACTTTC. The chain employs TRBV9 and TRBJ2-6; 8 bases are shared with TRBD2. The CDR3 length is 17 residues. CDR1 and CDR2 (germline): SGDLS, YYNGEE. V shed 4 bases and J 0 bases; nucleotides not matched to a gene: 6.

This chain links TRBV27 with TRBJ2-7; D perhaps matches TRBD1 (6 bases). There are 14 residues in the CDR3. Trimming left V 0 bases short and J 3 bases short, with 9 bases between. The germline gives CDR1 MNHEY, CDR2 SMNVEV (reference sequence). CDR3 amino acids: CASSLSGTFYEQYF. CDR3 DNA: TGTGCCAGCAGTTTATCCGGGACATTCTACGAGCAGTACTTC.

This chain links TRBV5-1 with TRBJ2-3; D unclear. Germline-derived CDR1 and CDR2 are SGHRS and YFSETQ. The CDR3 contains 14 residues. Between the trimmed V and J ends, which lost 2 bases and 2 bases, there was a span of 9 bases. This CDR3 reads CASSFSLDTDTQYF. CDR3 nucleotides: TGCGCCAGCAGCTTCAGTCTAGACACAGATACGCAGTATTTT.

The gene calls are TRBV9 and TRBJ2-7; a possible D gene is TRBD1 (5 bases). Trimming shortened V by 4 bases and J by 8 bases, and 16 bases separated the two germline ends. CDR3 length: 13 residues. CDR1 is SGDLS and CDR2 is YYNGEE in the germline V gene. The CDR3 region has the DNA TGTGCCAGCAGCCCAGGGCCTGATGGACAGCAGTACTTC. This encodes CASSPGPDGQQYF.

CDR3 coding DNA: TGTGCCAGCAGCTTAGAAGGGGGTTCGACAGATACGCAGTATTTT. Amino acids: CASSLEGGSTDTQYF. The rearrangement joins TRBV11-2 to TRBJ2-3; perhaps TRBD1 as D (6 bases). The CDR3 extends over 15 amino acids. V gave up 0 bases and J gave up 3 bases, with 10 bases separating them. The germline CDR1 and CDR2 sequences are SGHAT and FQNNGV.

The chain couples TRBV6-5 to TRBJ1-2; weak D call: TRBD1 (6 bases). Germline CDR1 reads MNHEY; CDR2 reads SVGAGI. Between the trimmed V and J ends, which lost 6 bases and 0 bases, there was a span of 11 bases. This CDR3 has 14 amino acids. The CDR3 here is CASRRTATNYGYTF. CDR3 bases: TGTGCCAGCAGGAGGACAGCAACTAACTATGGCTACACCTTC.

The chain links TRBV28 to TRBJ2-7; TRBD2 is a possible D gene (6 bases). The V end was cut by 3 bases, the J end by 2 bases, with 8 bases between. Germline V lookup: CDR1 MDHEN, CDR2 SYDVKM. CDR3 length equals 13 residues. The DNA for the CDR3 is TGTGCCAGCAGTTTGGGACTTGCCTACGAGCAGTACTTC. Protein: CASSLGLAYEQYF.

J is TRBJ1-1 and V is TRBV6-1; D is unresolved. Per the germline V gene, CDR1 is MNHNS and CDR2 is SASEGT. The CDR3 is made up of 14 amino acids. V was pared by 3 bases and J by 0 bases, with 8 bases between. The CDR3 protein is CASSERQLNTEAFF. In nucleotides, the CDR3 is TGTGCCAGCAGTGAGAGGCAGTTGAACACTGAAGCTTTCTTT.

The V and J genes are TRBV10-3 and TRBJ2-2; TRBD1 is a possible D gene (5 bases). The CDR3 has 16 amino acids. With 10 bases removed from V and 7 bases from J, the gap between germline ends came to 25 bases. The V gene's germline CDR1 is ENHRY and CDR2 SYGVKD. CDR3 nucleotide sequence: TGTGCCACACAGGATGGGTCTCAACGACAGAACGGGGAGCTGTTTTTT. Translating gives CATQDGSQRQNGELFF.

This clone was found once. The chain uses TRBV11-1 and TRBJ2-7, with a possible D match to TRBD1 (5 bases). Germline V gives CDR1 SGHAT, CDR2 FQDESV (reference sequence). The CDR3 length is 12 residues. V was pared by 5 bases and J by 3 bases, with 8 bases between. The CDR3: CASSKDSYEQYF. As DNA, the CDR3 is TGTGCCAGCAGCAAAGACAGCTACGAGCAGTACTTC.